One and the same sample provided the 26 T cell receptor beta chains below, sequenced in a study of PD-L1 blockade in urothelial cancer. Assay used: immunoSEQ multiplex PCR; TCRdb lists only in-frame clones, some missing. The table has about 39,000 clones, just over 90% seen once. Documented time point: pretreatment peripheral blood. The material was PBMCs, obtained around atezolizumab (anti-PD-L1) treatment. The receptor source for this set is a woman aged 55 to 70 with urothelial cancer.

The chain links TRBV10-3 to TRBJ2-7; D remains unclear. The CDR3 runs 13 residues. V was shortened by 7 bases and J by 3 bases, with 13 bases between the two germline ends. Germline V gene sequence: CDR1 ENHRY, CDR2 SYGVKD. CDR3 DNA: TGTGCCATCAAATTAAATGTAAACTACGAGCAGTACTTC. This codes for CAIKLNVNYEQYF.

Only one count was recorded for this clone. The chain is built from TRBV7-9 and TRBJ2-5, with 8 positions matching TRBD2. This CDR3 is built from 15 residues. J lost 5 bases, V lost 5 bases, and 10 bases had no gene match. Germline values: CDR1 SEHNR, CDR2 FQNEAQ (reference sequence). Here the CDR3 reads CASSPRAGVPETQYF. In nucleotides, the CDR3 is TGTGCCAGCAGCCCCCGAGCGGGAGTTCCCGAGACCCAGTACTTC.

This clone has more than one count but fewer than ten. The chain is built from TRBV7-9 and TRBJ2-5; D perhaps matches TRBD2 (6 bases). The CDR3 length is 16 residues. Germline V gene lookup returns CDR1 SEHNR and CDR2 FQNEAQ (reference sequence). V lost 1 base and J lost 5, with 17 bases in between. The CDR3 sequence is CASSLELASDAETQYF. As DNA, the CDR3 is TGTGCCAGCAGCTTAGAGCTAGCGTCTGACGCGGAGACCCAGTACTTC. The variable domain in full, completed from reference TRBV7-9 and TRBJ2-5, reads DTGVSQNPRHKITKRGQNVTFRCDPISEHNRLYWYRQTLGQGPEFLTYFQNEAQLEKSRLLSDRFSAERPKGSFSTLEIQRTEQGDSAMYLCASSLELASDAETQYFGPGTRLLVL.

This chain uses TRBV28 with TRBJ1-2; possible D gene TRBD1, 5 bases. V was trimmed by 5 bases and J by 4 bases, leaving 11 bases between them. Germline CDR1 MDHEN, CDR2 SYDVKM. There are 13 residues in the CDR3. The CDR3 reads CASSTLDSYGYTF. Here the CDR3 DNA reads TGTGCCAGCAGTACCCTAGACAGCTATGGCTACACCTTC.

This rearrangement joins TRBV7-3 to TRBJ2-5; D is unresolved. CDR3 length: 13 residues. V shed 2 bases and J shed 4 bases, with 8 bases lying between them. Germline CDR1 SGHTA, CDR2 FQGTGA. The CDR3 DNA reads as TGTGCCAGCAGCTTAGAGCCCCGAGAGACCCAGTACTTC. This encodes CASSLEPRETQYF.

The J gene is TRBJ2-1, the V gene TRBV18; 9 nucleotides agree with TRBD2. This CDR3 spans 15 amino acids. The V gene end was trimmed by 10 bases and the J gene end by 5 bases; junction bases not matched to a gene: 12. The germline V gene has CDR1 KGHSH and CDR2 LQKENI. CDR3 loop: CATAKREALNNEQFF. The CDR3 DNA reads as TGTGCCACAGCCAAGCGGGAGGCCCTCAACAATGAGCAGTTCTTC.

The J gene is TRBJ1-1, the V gene TRBV7-9, with TRBD1 identical over 9 bases. The CDR3 has 14 amino acids. The ends lost 6 bases at V and 11 bases at J; junction bases unmatched: 13. The germline gives CDR1 SEHNR, CDR2 FQNEAQ (reference sequence). The CDR3 DNA follows: TGTGCCAGCAGTATCGACAGGGGGTCCTCTGGCGCTTTCTTT. It yields the protein CASSIDRGSSGAFF.

The J gene is TRBJ2-3, the V gene TRBV7-2; 11 positions agree with TRBD1. The germline gives CDR1 SGHTA, CDR2 FQGNSA. The CDR3 loop spans 15 amino acids. The junction had 5 bases not matched to a gene; V was cut back by 3 bases and J by 6 bases. The CDR3 protein is CASSLGQGVLDTQYF. The CDR3 DNA is TGTGCCAGCAGCTTGGGACAGGGGGTGTTGGATACGCAGTATTTT. The variable domain in full, completed from reference TRBV7-2 and TRBJ2-3, reads GAGVSQSPSNKVTEKGKDVELRCDPISGHTALYWYRQSLGQGLEFLIYFQGNSAPDKSGLPSDRFSAERTGGSVSTLTIQRTQQEDSAVYLCASSLGQGVLDTQYFGPGTRLTVL.

The chain recombines TRBV27 with TRBJ1-1; 8 bases align to TRBD1. The CDR3 contains 14 residues. The V and J ends lost 7 bases and 11 bases, in that order; junction bases with no gene match: 15. The germline CDR1 and CDR2 sequences are MNHEY and SMNVEV (reference sequence). DNA of the CDR3: TGTGCCAGCACCAAAATGGGGACAGGTGCTTCGGCTTTCTTT. This codes for CASTKMGTGASAFF.

The J gene is TRBJ2-7, the V gene TRBV11-2, with D possibly being TRBD2 (6 bases). V gave up 5 bases and J gave up 4 bases, with 24 bases separating them. The V gene's germline CDR1 is SGHAT and CDR2 FQNNGV. There are 17 residues in the CDR3. The CDR3 DNA reads as TGTGCCAGCAGCCTCCTCGGGGTAGCGGAGCTACTGTACGAGCAGTACTTC. Its protein is CASSLLGVAELLYEQYF.

In this sample, this clone turned up once. CDR3 in amino acids: CASSEGTGGLTEAFF. In DNA, the CDR3 is TGTGCCAGCAGTGAAGGGACAGGGGGCCTTACTGAAGCTTTCTTT. The V gene is TRBV2, the J gene TRBJ1-1; 11 bases fit TRBD1. Losses at the gene ends were 1 base for V and 5 bases for J; bases not matched to a gene: 3. The CDR3 extends over 15 amino acids. Germline V gives CDR1 SNHLY, CDR2 FYNNEI.

The chain joins TRBV21-1 to TRBJ2-5; TRBD1, the D gene given by the table, was not confirmed from the DNA. TRBV21-1 is tagged as a pseudogene. This CDR3 spans 14 amino acids. Written as DNA, the CDR3 is TGTGCCAGCAGCAAAGCCGAGACAGAAGAGACCCAGTACTTC. It yields the protein CASSKAETEETQYF.

The rearrangement joins TRBV19 to TRBJ1-1; D ambiguous. V lost 6 bases, J lost 0 bases, and 14 bases lay in between. CDR1 is LNHDA and CDR2 is SQIVND in the germline V gene (reference sequence). The CDR3 runs 15 residues. CDR3 in amino acids: CASRAHTKMNTEAFF. The CDR3 DNA follows: TGTGCCAGTAGGGCCCATACAAAAATGAACACTGAAGCTTTCTTT.

The chain recombines TRBV6-4 with TRBJ2-1; 9 bases align to TRBD2. CDR1 is MRHNA, CDR2 SNTAGT, per germline. The V segment lost 7 bases and the J segment 8 bases; nucleotides outside the gene matches: 15. This CDR3 has 16 residues. For the CDR3, the DNA is TGTGCCAGCATTAGTGGGGCTAGCGGGGTTGTCTATGAGCAGTTCTTC. It encodes CASISGASGVVYEQFF.

The CDR3, as DNA: TGTGCCAGCAGCGTAGGGGCCAGCGGGATTACCGGGGAGCTGTTTTTT. Its translation is CASSVGASGITGELFF. V is TRBV5-4 and J is TRBJ2-2; 7 bases are shared with TRBD2. Germline V gene sequence: CDR1 SGHNT, CDR2 YYREEE (reference sequence). The length of the CDR3 is 16 residues. V shed 4 bases, J shed 5 bases, and the junction held 11 bases outside the gene matches.

The rearrangement uses TRBV7-2 and TRBJ2-3, with 8 bases matching TRBD2. The J segment lost 3 bases and the V segment lost 4 bases, leaving 9 bases of the junction unmatched. The CDR3 contains 16 residues. Germline CDR1 SGHTA, CDR2 FQGNSA. The CDR3 sequence is CASSSAGTRATDTQYF. Written as DNA, the CDR3 is TGTGCCAGCAGCTCCGCCGGGACTAGAGCGACAGATACGCAGTATTTT. Full variable domain (rest looked up from reference TRBV7-2 and TRBJ2-3): GAGVSQSPSNKVTEKGKDVELRCDPISGHTALYWYRQSLGQGLEFLIYFQGNSAPDKSGLPSDRFSAERTGGSVSTLTIQRTQQEDSAVYLCASSSAGTRATDTQYFGPGTRLTVL.

The chain couples TRBV10-2 to TRBJ2-7, with D tentatively TRBD2 (5 bases). V was cut by 6 bases and J by 7 bases, with 13 bases left in between. Germline V gives CDR1 WSHSY, CDR2 SAAADI. This CDR3 contains 12 residues. The CDR3 sequence: CASRGTTGEQYF. CDR3 nucleotides: TGCGCCAGCAGGGGCACTACGGGGGAGCAGTACTTC.

This chain links TRBV7-3 with TRBJ2-1; perhaps TRBD2 as D (6 bases). The CDR3 has 16 amino acids. CDR1 is SGHTA and CDR2 is FQGTGA in the germline V gene. The V end lost 2 bases, the J end lost 3 bases, and 14 bases lay between the germline ends. Here the CDR3 reads CASSLEGAGYYNEQFF. In DNA form, the CDR3 reads TGTGCCAGCAGCTTAGAGGGAGCGGGCTACTACAATGAGCAGTTCTTC. The variable domain in full, with the rest retrieved from reference TRBV7-3 and TRBJ2-1, is GAGVSQTPSNKVTEKGKYVELRCDPISGHTALYWYRQSLGQGPEFLIYFQGTGAADDSGLPNDRFFAVRPEGSVSTLKIQRTERGDSAVYLCASSLEGAGYYNEQFFGPGTRLTVL.

Of note for this clone: The same CDR3 also results from other DNA sequences found in this sample. The chain joins TRBV5-5 to TRBJ2-6, with D possibly being TRBD2 (5 bases). V was cut by 0 bases and J by 1 base, with 8 bases left in between. The CDR3 extends over 16 amino acids. Germline V CDR1 and CDR2: SGHKS, YYEKEE (reference sequence). The CDR3 here is CASSLDTGSGANVLTF. The CDR3 DNA follows: TGTGCCAGCAGCTTGGATACGGGGTCTGGGGCCAACGTCCTGACTTTC. Variable domain in full (rest from reference TRBV5-5 and TRBJ2-6): DAGVTQSPTHLIKTRGQQVTLRCSPISGHKSVSWYQQVLGQGPQFIFQYYEKEERGRGNFPDRFSARQFPNYSSELNVNALLLGDSALYLCASSLDTGSGANVLTFGAGSRLTVL.

This chain links TRBV7-3 with TRBJ2-7; 11 bases fit TRBD2. Germline trimming cut 3 bases from V and 2 bases from J; bases unmatched to any gene: 9. The CDR3 covers 17 residues. CDR1 SGHTA and CDR2 FQGTGA come from the germline V gene. CDR3 in amino acids: CASSFFSGRATTYEQYF. Written as DNA, the CDR3 is TGTGCCAGCAGCTTCTTTAGCGGGAGGGCCACTACCTACGAGCAGTACTTC.

This chain links TRBV15 with TRBJ1-3; 9 bases map to TRBD1. CDR1 is LNHNV, CDR2 YYDKDF, per germline (reference sequence). V dropped 9 bases and J dropped 0; count of bases not matched to a gene: 9. The CDR3 consists of 16 residues. The CDR3 nucleotides read TGTGCCACGTCCACAGGGGGCTCACACTCTGGAAACACCATATATTTT. Protein sequence: CATSTGGSHSGNTIYF. Variable domain in full (rest from reference TRBV15 and TRBJ1-3): DAMVIQNPRYQVTQFGKPVTLSCSQTLNHNVMYWYQQKSSQAPKLLFHYYDKDFNNEADTPDNFQSRRPNTSFCFLDIRSPGLGDTAMYLCATSTGGSHSGNTIYFGEGSWLTVV.

The V and J genes are TRBV5-5 and TRBJ2-7; 14 bases fit TRBD2. V lost 0 bases to trimming and J lost 5 bases; unmatched junction nucleotides: 10. Germline V gives CDR1 SGHKS, CDR2 YYEKEE (reference sequence). There are 18 residues in the CDR3. The CDR3 region has the DNA TGTGCCAGCAGCTTGGCGGGGTCGGGACTAGCGGGAGAGGACGAGCAGTACTTC. This codes for CASSLAGSGLAGEDEQYF.

V usage is TRBV5-4 and J usage is TRBJ2-6; 7 bases line up with TRBD1. The CDR3 contains 20 residues. J lost 0 bases, V lost 3 bases, and 15 bases had no gene match. Germline V gene lookup returns CDR1 SGHNT and CDR2 YYREEE (reference sequence). The CDR3 DNA sequence: TGTGCCAGCAGCTCACTGACAGGGAAGCTCCTCAGCTCTGGGGCCAACGTCCTGACTTTC. Translated: CASSSLTGKLLSSGANVLTF.

The V and J genes are TRBV2 and TRBJ1-5; TRBD1 agrees at 7 bases. Germline V gene sequence: CDR1 SNHLY, CDR2 FYNNEI. The CDR3 sequence is 15 residues long. Trimming cost V 3 bases and J 7 bases; bases outside gene matches: 9. CDR3 region: CASSDIWQGDQPQHF. CDR3 bases: TGTGCCAGCAGTGATATATGGCAGGGGGACCAGCCCCAGCATTTT.

This clone was counted between two and nine times. V gene TRBV4-1 combines with J gene TRBJ2-7; D gene ambiguous. Germline loops: CDR1 MGHRA, CDR2 YSYEKL. The CDR3 runs 16 residues. Trimming pared 0 bases from V and 0 bases from J, leaving 12 bases between. The CDR3 loop reads CASSQEEQLSSYEQYF. DNA for the CDR3: TGCGCCAGCAGCCAAGAAGAACAGTTAAGCTCCTACGAGCAGTACTTC.

The chain combines TRBV6-1 with TRBJ1-2, with unresolved D. V was cut by 7 bases and J by 0 bases, with 12 bases left in between. Germline loops: CDR1 MNHNS, CDR2 SASEGT. CDR3 length equals 14 residues. CDR3 in amino acids: CASMRTGTNYGYTF. DNA of the CDR3: TGTGCCAGCATGAGGACTGGAACTAACTATGGCTACACCTTC.